This T cell receptor beta chain was documented in a study of cytomegalovirus exposure and HLA in healthy donors. V shed 6 bases and J shed 1 base, with 15 bases lying between them. CDR1 LNHDA and CDR2 SQIVND come from the germline V gene (reference sequence). The CDR3 is 16 amino acids. Clones were sequenced by immunoSEQ multiplex PCR, and TCRdb holds only the in-frame ones, with some missing. The table shows approximately 240,000 clones, with 85% to 95% occurring only once. This TCR came from a young woman in good health and CMV-seronegative. Sequencing used PBMCs. The chain recombines TRBV19 with TRBJ2-2; maybe TRBD1 (5 bases). In nucleotides, the CDR3 is TGTGCCAGTAGGTCTTCGGTGGGGCGGAACACCGGGGAGCTGTTTTTT. It encodes CASRSSVGRNTGELFF.